These T cell receptor beta chains were read from a single sample in a study of T cell repertoires in cytomegalovirus infection. These receptors are not linked to any known antigen. One entry per CDR3 protein results from TCRdb running MiXCR on the reads. The data hold about 920,000 distinct CDR3 sequences, with about 33% observed a single time. The source was cultured CD8+ T cells from PBMCs, collected from culture after CMV antigen stimulation. The receptors were gathered from a human donor in good health (CMV status not recorded). Some clones in this sample may be carry-over from other donors' samples. Each CDR3 is given with its conserved first and last residue. A D gene is named only where the DNA matches it firmly. Clone size is stated in some rows and not others, as once, few, many or a class when expanded.

TRBJ1-1 . TRBV6-5 . TGTGCCAGCAGTCCGAACTTGATGCGCGACACTGAAGCTTTCTTT CASSPNLMRDTEAFF
TRBJ1-5 . TRBV5-5 many TGTGCCAGCAGCTTGGCCAGGAGTCAGCCCCAGCATTTT CASSLARSQPQHF
TRBJ2-1 . TRBV7-6 . TGTGTCAGCAGCGGGACATCAAATGAGCAGTTCTTC CVSSGTSNEQFF
TRBJ2-1 TRBD2 TRBV4-1 few TGCGCCAGCAGCCAACTAGCGGGGGTAGAGAATGAGCAGTTCTTC CASSQLAGVENEQFF
TRBJ1-1 . TRBV6-2/TRBV6-3 few TGTGCCAGCAGTTACTCGGACGAAGCTTTCTTT CASSYSDEAFF
TRBJ1-1 . TRBV7-9 . TGTGCCAGCAGCTCCCCCTTCCCAGGGCTCATGAACACTGAAGCTTTCTTT CASSSPFPGLMNTEAFF
TRBJ2-5 . TRBV24-1 . TGTGCCACCAGTTCTCGGGGCTTCGAAGAGACCCAGTACTTC CATSSRGFEETQYF
TRBJ1-5 TRBD1 TRBV24-1 . TGTGCCACCAGTGAAACAGGGGTGAGCAATCAGCCCCAGCATTTT CATSETGVSNQPQHF
TRBJ2-6 . TRBV12-3/TRBV12-4 many TGTGCCAGCACCCAGGGTTTCGGGGCCAACGTCCTGACTTTC CASTQGFGANVLTF
TRBJ2-7 . TRBV10-3 . TGTGTCACCTCCGGGACGGAGACCTACGAGCAGTACTTC CVTSGTETYEQYF
TRBJ2-1 . TRBV5-6 few TGTGCCAGCAGTTCCGCGGGCAGCGAGCAGTTCTTC CASSSAGSEQFF
TRBJ2-7 TRBD2 TRBV6-2/TRBV6-3 few TGTGCCAGCAGTTACCCGGCTAGCGGGGGGGCCTACGCAAGCGAGCAGTACTTC CASSYPASGGAYASEQYF
TRBJ2-5 . TRBV10-3 . TGTGCCATCGGGCATCCTCAAGAGACCCAGTACTTC CAIGHPQETQYF
TRBJ1-3 . TRBV12-3/TRBV12-4 few TGTGCCAGCGGAAAGGGGCTTGACTCTGGAAACACCATATATTTT CASGKGLDSGNTIYF
TRBJ1-3 . TRBV7-9 . TGTGCCAGCAGGGGGCCCGGACGGACTTTAACGGGGGGAAACACCATATATTTT CASRGPGRTLTGGNTIYF
TRBJ1-1 . TRBV7-4 . TGTGCCAGCAGCCCCGCGGGGGCGGGTGAAGCTTTCTTT CASSPAGAGEAFF
TRBJ2-5 TRBD2 TRBV7-6 . TGTGCCAGCAGCCGGGGGGGGGGGCGCCCCCAAGAGACCCAGTACTTC CASSRGGGRPQETQYF
TRBJ1-2 TRBD1 TRBV7-9 . TGTGCCAGCAGCCCGACGGGACAGGGGGCGAATGGTGGCTACACCTTC CASSPTGQGANGGYTF